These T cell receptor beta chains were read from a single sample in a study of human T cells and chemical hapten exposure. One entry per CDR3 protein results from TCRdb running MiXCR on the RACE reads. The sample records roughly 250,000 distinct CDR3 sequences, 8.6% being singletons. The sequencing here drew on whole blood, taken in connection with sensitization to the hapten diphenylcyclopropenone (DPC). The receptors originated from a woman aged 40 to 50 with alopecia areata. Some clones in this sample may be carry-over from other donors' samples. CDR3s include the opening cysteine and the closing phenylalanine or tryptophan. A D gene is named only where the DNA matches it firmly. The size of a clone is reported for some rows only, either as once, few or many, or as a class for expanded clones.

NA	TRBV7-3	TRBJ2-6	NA	TGTGCCAGCAGCTTGGTATCAGGTCAGGCTGGGGCCAACGTCCTGACTTTC	CASSLVSGQAGANVLTF
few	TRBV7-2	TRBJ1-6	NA	TGTGCCAGCGGAAGTATCGGGGCACAGAATTCACCCCTCCACTTT	CASGSIGAQNSPLHF
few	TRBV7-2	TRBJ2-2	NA	TGTGCCAGCAGCTTAGCAGAGGGCCGGGAGCTGTTTTTT	CASSLAEGRELFF
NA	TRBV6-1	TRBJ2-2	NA	TGTGCCAGCAGAGAACCGGGACTGACCGGGGAGCTGTTTTTT	CASREPGLTGELFF
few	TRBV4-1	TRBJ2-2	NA	TGCGCCAGCAGCCAAGATTGGTCTAGGGGGGCCACCGGGGAGCTGTTTTTT	CASSQDWSRGATGELFF
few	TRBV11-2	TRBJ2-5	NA	TGTGCCAGCAGCTTAGATAATACAGGGCTGGAGACCCAGTACTTC	CASSLDNTGLETQYF
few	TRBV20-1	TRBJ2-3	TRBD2	TGCAGTGCCGCCCGGGCCCTAGCGGGTCCCACAGATACGCAGTATTTT	CSAARALAGPTDTQYF
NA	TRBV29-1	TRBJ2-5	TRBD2	TGCAGCATCTCAGCGGGGCCCCAAGAGACCCAGTACTTC	CSISAGPQETQYF
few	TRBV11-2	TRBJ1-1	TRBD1	TGTGCCAGCAGCCGTGGCAGGGGGGGGCACACTGAAGCTTTCTTT	CASSRGRGGHTEAFF
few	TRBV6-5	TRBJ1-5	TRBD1	TGTGCCAGCAGGCCGGGACAGCATCAGCCCCAGCATTTT	CASRPGQHQPQHF
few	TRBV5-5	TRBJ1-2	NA	TGTGCCAGCAGCTTGGTTCCGACCTATGGCTACACCTTC	CASSLVPTYGYTF
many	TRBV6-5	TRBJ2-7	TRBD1	TGTGCCAGCGCCGGGACAGGGGGCTTCGAGCAGTACTTC	CASAGTGGFEQYF
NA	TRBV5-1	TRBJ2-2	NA	TGCGCCAGCAGCTTGGGACCGATCAGTACCGGGGAGCTGTTTTTT	CASSLGPISTGELFF
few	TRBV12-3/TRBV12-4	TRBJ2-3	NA	TGTGCCAGCAGTCCCGCCCGGGGGCACACAGATACGCAGTATTTT	CASSPARGHTDTQYF
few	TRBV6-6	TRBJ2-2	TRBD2	TGTGCCAGCAAAACGCTAGCGGCCGGGACCGGGGAGCTGTTTTTT	CASKTLAAGTGELFF
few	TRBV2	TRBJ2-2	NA	TGTGCCAGCAGTGCTCGGGGCTGGACCGGGGAGCTGTTTTTT	CASSARGWTGELFF
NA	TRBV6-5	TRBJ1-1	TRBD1	TGTGCCAGCAGTTTAAGGACAGGGGGGGCTGAAGCTTTCTTT	CASSLRTGGAEAFF
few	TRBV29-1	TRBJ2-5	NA	TGCAGCGTTGAAGACAGGGGCGCGGTGAGGACCCAGTACTTC	CSVEDRGAVRTQYF
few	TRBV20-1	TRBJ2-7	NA	TGCAGTGCTGAAACTACCTACGAGCAGTACTTC	CSAETTYEQYF
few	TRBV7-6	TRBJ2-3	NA	TGTGCCAGCAGCTCTACCCCTATGAGAGGTGATACGCAGTATTTT	CASSSTPMRGDTQYF
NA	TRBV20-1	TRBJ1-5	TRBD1	TGCAGTGCTGGAAAGGGACAGGCCCACAATCAGCCCCAGCATTTT	CSAGKGQAHNQPQHF
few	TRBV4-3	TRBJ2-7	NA	TGCGCCAGCAGCCGGGGGCTAGCGGATTCCTACGAGCAGTACTTC	CASSRGLADSYEQYF